This T cell receptor (beta chain) was identified during a study of beta chain features in type 1 diabetes. General study points: In every one of the four CD4+ subsets, TCRB CDR3s were moderately but significantly shorter in Type 1 diabetes patients. Patients with type 1 diabetes carried fewer insertions and had more deletions at their VDJ junctions.

Germline V gene sequence: CDR1 SGHRS, CDR2 YFSETQ. The germline V and J ends were trimmed by 0 bases and 8 bases, with 15 bases remaining between them. The CDR3 is 15 residues long. Points on this clone: The antigen is unknown.

Isolation of CD4+ naive, central memory, regulatory and stem cell-like memory cells was achieved by sorting via CD45RO/CCR7/CD25/CD127/CD95/CD27. Every isolated RNA sample was fully reverse transcribed, so sequencing captured expressed TCRB transcripts. Profiling relied on immunoSEQ multiplex PCR, and the TCRdb table lists in-frame clones only, not all of them. The sample holds about 160,000 clones; roughly 59% are singletons and the top ten take around 0.096%. The gene calls are TRBV5-1 and TRBJ2-1, with a possible D match to TRBD1 (5 bases). The clonotype comes from a man younger than 45 with type 1 diabetes. The sequenced material came from naive CD4+ T cells from blood. CDR3 sequence reads: CASSLESGWPHEQFF. In nucleotides, the CDR3 is TGCGCCAGCAGCTTGGAGTCAGGGTGGCCCCATGAGCAGTTCTTC.